This passage covers 30 T cell receptor beta chains from one sample sequenced in a study of cytotoxic CD8 clonotypes in ibrutinib-treated CLL (dated by TCRdb to the early 2020s). Libraries were constructed by the immunoSEQ multiplex PCR assay. TCRdb took over this immuneACCESS table, retaining in-frame rearrangements with V and J assigned. Such tables are incomplete; in checked studies, under half of the missing clones stem from an unresolved V gene, and the remainder is unexplained. For this sample there are about 120,000 clones; over 75% appear just once. Of the sample, roughly 2% is held by the ten largest clones. Interpreted using the paper, the time point label stands for: around 25 months on ibrutinib. The source was PBMCs, collected after 24 months of ibrutinib treatment. These receptors all come from a human donor with chronic lymphocytic leukemia.

This chain links TRBV19 with TRBJ1-5; no reliable D call. Between the trimmed V and J ends, which lost 1 base and 0 bases, there was a span of 7 bases. The CDR3 spans 15 residues. The germline gives CDR1 LNHDA, CDR2 SQIVND (reference sequence). CDR3 sequence reads: CASSIGSYSNQPQHF. CDR3 nucleotide sequence: TGTGCCAGTAGTATAGGATCGTATAGCAATCAGCCCCAGCATTTT.

This chain connects TRBV7-3 to TRBJ2-1; D is unclear. The CDR3 loop spans 13 amino acids. V shed 0 bases and J shed 8 bases, with 8 bases lying between them. The germline V gene encodes CDR1 SGHTA and CDR2 FQGTGA. CDR3 DNA sequence: TGTGCCAGCAGCTTAACGGGCCGGGATGAGCAGTTCTTC. It specifies CASSLTGRDEQFF. The variable domain in full, with the rest retrieved from reference TRBV7-3 and TRBJ2-1, is GAGVSQTPSNKVTEKGKYVELRCDPISGHTALYWYRQSLGQGPEFLIYFQGTGAADDSGLPNDRFFAVRPEGSVSTLKIQRTERGDSAVYLCASSLTGRDEQFFGPGTRLTVL.

The V call is TRBV6-5, the J call TRBJ2-7, with D uncertain. Germline CDR1 reads MNHEY; CDR2 reads SVGAGI. Trimming shortened V by 6 bases and J by 3 bases, and 15 bases separated the two germline ends. The CDR3 spans 14 residues. CDR3 in amino acids: CASRDELGFYEQYF. CDR3 bases: TGTGCCAGCAGAGACGAATTGGGCTTCTACGAGCAGTACTTC.

The chain recombines TRBV7-2 with TRBJ2-1; 7 nucleotides align to TRBD1. J gave up 7 bases and V 5 bases, and 8 bases lay outside the gene matches. The CDR3 has 14 residues. Germline V gene lookup returns CDR1 SGHTA and CDR2 FQGNSA. The CDR3 sequence is CASSQSPGQNEQFF. The DNA for the CDR3 is TGTGCCAGCAGCCAATCCCCGGGACAGAATGAGCAGTTCTTC. Full variable domain (rest looked up from reference TRBV7-2 and TRBJ2-1): GAGVSQSPSNKVTEKGKDVELRCDPISGHTALYWYRQSLGQGLEFLIYFQGNSAPDKSGLPSDRFSAERTGGSVSTLTIQRTQQEDSAVYLCASSQSPGQNEQFFGPGTRLTVL.

In its sample, this clone was seen a few times. The chain employs TRBV28 and TRBJ1-2; no clear D gene. There are 12 residues in the CDR3. CDR1 is MDHEN and CDR2 is SYDVKM in the germline V gene. The germline V and J ends were trimmed by 2 bases and 8 bases, with 9 bases remaining between them. This CDR3 reads CASSLGPRGYTF. The CDR3 region has the DNA TGTGCCAGCAGTTTAGGTCCTCGAGGCTACACCTTC.

The CDR3 coding sequence is TGTGCCAGCAGCCAAGACCGGGAACTTCGTCTCGGCTATGGCTACACCTTC. It codes for CASSQDRELRLGYGYTF. The chain carries TRBV14 and TRBJ1-2; no definite D call. Trimming cost V 0 bases and J 4 bases, with 18 bases left between them. Looked up from germline, CDR1 is SGHDN and CDR2 is FVKESK. The CDR3 runs 17 residues.

The chain joins TRBV10-3 to TRBJ1-4; a possible D gene is TRBD1 (5 bases). This CDR3 region has 17 residues. V lost 6 bases to trimming and J lost 5 bases, with 22 bases between them. Looked up from germline, CDR1 is ENHRY and CDR2 is SYGVKD. CDR3 nucleotides: TGTGCCATCAGCCCGAGAGGGGTAGCCCTCGGGAATGAAAAACTGTTTTTT. Its translation is CAISPRGVALGNEKLFF.

The V and J genes are TRBV2 and TRBJ2-7; D possibly corresponds to TRBD1 (7 bases). Germline V gives CDR1 SNHLY, CDR2 FYNNEI. CDR3 length: 14 residues. V lost 7 bases and J lost 4, with 17 bases in between. Written as DNA, the CDR3 is TGTGCCAGCAAGGCGGGGACAGAGTCGTACGAGCAGTACTTC. Its protein product is CASKAGTESYEQYF.

The V gene is TRBV9, the J gene TRBJ2-1, with 13 bases aligning to TRBD2. Unmatched junction bases numbered 4, after V lost 4 bases and J lost 3 bases. The CDR3 is made up of 16 amino acids. Germline lookup yields CDR1 SGDLS and CDR2 YYNGEE. In nucleotides, the CDR3 is TGTGCCAGCAGCATCCGGACTAGCGGGGGCTACAATGAGCAGTTCTTC. Protein sequence: CASSIRTSGGYNEQFF.

This chain links TRBV5-1 with TRBJ2-5; no clear D gene. V lost 5 bases and J lost 0, with 2 bases in between. The CDR3 is 11 residues long. Germline V gene lookup returns CDR1 SGHRS and CDR2 YFSETQ. The CDR3 is CASRDQETQYF. DNA for the CDR3: TGCGCCAGCAGAGACCAAGAGACCCAGTACTTC.

The chain is built from TRBV27 and TRBJ1-5, with D possibly TRBD1 on 5 matching bases. Germline loops: CDR1 MNHEY, CDR2 SMNVEV (reference sequence). Trimming left V 2 bases short and J 2 bases short, with 10 bases between. The CDR3 has 15 amino acids. The CDR3: CASSLRGTGNQPQHF. CDR3 sequence (DNA): TGTGCCAGCAGTTTACGGGGGACGGGCAATCAGCCCCAGCATTTT.

This chain connects TRBV7-9 to TRBJ2-1; D is possibly TRBD1 (5 bases). The CDR3 is 16 amino acids. Trimming left V 1 base short and J 4 bases short, with 14 bases between. Germline V lookup: CDR1 SEHNR, CDR2 FQNEAQ (reference sequence). The CDR3 here is CASSLVLRGPYNEQFF. DNA of the CDR3: TGTGCCAGCAGCTTAGTCCTTAGGGGCCCGTACAATGAGCAGTTCTTC.

In this sample, this clone turned up once. The chain recombines TRBV7-2 with TRBJ2-5, with 9 bases aligning to TRBD1. CDR1 and CDR2 from the germline V gene are SGHTA and FQGNSA. The CDR3 runs to 14 residues. V trimming: 2 bases; J trimming: 5 bases; junction bases outside the gene matches: 3. This CDR3 is CASSLRDRVETQYF. The CDR3 DNA reads TGTGCCAGCAGCTTAAGGGACAGGGTGGAGACCCAGTACTTC.

The chain employs TRBV6-1 and TRBJ2-3; tentatively, D is TRBD2 (5 bases). The ends were cut back, 1 base at V and 5 bases at J, with 10 bases in the middle. The CDR3 has 14 amino acids. The germline CDR1 and CDR2 sequences are MNHNS and SASEGT. The CDR3 DNA follows: TGTGCCAGCAGTGAAGACGGGGTGATAGATACGCAGTATTTT. This gives the protein CASSEDGVIDTQYF.

J is TRBJ2-1 and V is TRBV2; TRBD1 agrees at 8 bases. J was trimmed by 2 bases and V by 6 bases; bases with no gene match: 3. Germline V lookup: CDR1 SNHLY, CDR2 FYNNEI. The CDR3 has 14 amino acids. The CDR3 DNA reads as TGTGCCAGCAGCCTACAGGGGGCCTACAATGAGCAGTTCTTC. It specifies CASSLQGAYNEQFF.

The gene calls are TRBV6-5 and TRBJ1-2; D remains unclear. The CDR3 has 13 residues. Between the trimmed V and J ends, which lost 2 bases and 2 bases, there was a span of 6 bases. Germline-derived CDR1 and CDR2 are MNHEY and SVGAGI. The CDR3: CASSYAANYGYTF. CDR3 DNA sequence: TGTGCCAGCAGTTACGCAGCAAACTATGGCTACACCTTC.

This clone was counted a single time. This chain connects TRBV28 to TRBJ2-2; 12 bases agree with TRBD2. There are 15 residues in the CDR3. Germline lookup yields CDR1 MDHEN and CDR2 SYDVKM. V dropped 6 bases and J dropped 4; count of bases not matched to a gene: 3. This chain's CDR3 is CASRLAGGGTGELFF. CDR3 nucleotides: TGTGCCAGCAGGCTAGCGGGAGGGGGCACCGGGGAGCTGTTTTTT.

V is TRBV10-3 and J is TRBJ2-2; TRBD2 agrees at 11 bases. V was clipped by 11 bases and J by 5 bases; unmatched bases: 13. CDR3 length: 16 residues. The germline V gene has CDR1 ENHRY and CDR2 SYGVKD. CDR3 nucleotide sequence: TGTGCCTCTGCTGGGGGGCTAGCGGGAGGAACCGGGGAGCTGTTTTTT. This translates into CASAGGLAGGTGELFF.

The rearrangement links TRBV2 to TRBJ2-5; D is perhaps TRBD2 (6 bases). The CDR3 runs 12 residues. Germline V lookup: CDR1 SNHLY, CDR2 FYNNEI. V gave up 1 base and J gave up 6 bases, with 6 bases separating them. The CDR3, as DNA: TGTGCCAGCAGTGAAGGCGGGAAGACCCAGTACTTC. This encodes CASSEGGKTQYF. The variable domain in full, completed from reference TRBV2 and TRBJ2-5, reads EPEVTQTPSHQVTQMGQEVILRCVPISNHLYFYWYRQILGQKVEFLVSFYNNEISEKSEIFDDQFSVERPDGSNFTLKIRSTKLEDSAMYFCASSEGGKTQYFGPGTRLLVL.

The V and J genes are TRBV27 and TRBJ2-2, with D tentatively TRBD1 or TRBD2 (5 bases each). The germline V gene has CDR1 MNHEY and CDR2 SMNVEV (reference sequence). V lost 3 bases and J lost 0, with 5 bases in between. The CDR3 covers 14 residues. CDR3 sequence: CASSLGPNTGELFF. CDR3 in DNA: TGTGCCAGCAGTTTGGGACCGAACACCGGGGAGCTGTTTTTT.

The chain recombines TRBV29-1 with TRBJ2-3, with D perhaps TRBD1 (8 bases). This CDR3 is 18 amino acids long. Trimming pared 3 bases from V and 1 base from J, leaving 23 bases between. Germline values: CDR1 SQVTM, CDR2 ANQGSEA. The CDR3 DNA reads as TGCAGCGTTGATGGCGGACAGGGTCGGGGGGCCCGCACAGATACGCAGTATTTT. The encoded protein is CSVDGGQGRGARTDTQYF.

V gene TRBV5-6 combines with J gene TRBJ2-7, with 7 bases lining up with TRBD2. J lost 6 bases, V lost 0 bases, and 9 bases had no gene match. CDR3 length: 15 residues. Germline V lookup: CDR1 SGHDT, CDR2 YYEEEE. As DNA, the CDR3 is TGTGCCAGCAGCTTGGGACGGGGGGTTTTGGGCGAGCAGTACTTC. Encoded protein: CASSLGRGVLGEQYF.

The chain recombines TRBV21-1 with TRBJ2-7; TRBD1, as called in the table, went unchecked against the DNA. TRBV21-1 is an annotated pseudogene. The CDR3 has 13 residues. The CDR3 DNA reads as TGTGCCAGCAGCAATTGGGGCCTCTACGAGCAGTACTTC. Translation gives CASSNWGLYEQYF.

The chain employs TRBV5-1 and TRBJ2-1; perhaps TRBD1 as D (6 bases). This CDR3 has 15 residues. From germline, CDR1 is SGHRS and CDR2 YFSETQ. Trimming cost V 4 bases and J 9 bases, with 20 bases left between them. CDR3 in DNA: TGCGCCAGCAGCACGGGACACGAAGAGAGGACTGAGCAGTTCTTC. Protein sequence: CASSTGHEERTEQFF.

The gene calls are TRBV9 and TRBJ1-6, with D uncertain. Germline CDR1 reads SGDLS; CDR2 reads YYNGEE. Trimming pared 0 bases from V and 7 bases from J, leaving 8 bases between. This CDR3 comprises 14 residues. This CDR3 is CASSVGQANSPLHF. CDR3 in DNA: TGTGCCAGCAGCGTAGGCCAGGCAAATTCACCCCTCCACTTT.

The V call is TRBV4-2, the J call TRBJ2-3; a weak D match, TRBD2 (6 bases). The V gene lost 0 bases and the J gene lost 3 bases, with 16 bases spanning the gap. Germline CDR1 reads LGHNA; CDR2 reads YNFKEQ. This CDR3 spans 17 amino acids. CDR3 DNA sequence: TGTGCCAGCAGCCAAGATCTAACGGGAGTGGGGACAGATACGCAGTATTTT. It specifies CASSQDLTGVGTDTQYF.

CDR3 DNA: TGTGCCTGGACTAGGGGGAGAACAGGGACGAACACTGAAGCTTTCTTT. This codes for CAWTRGRTGTNTEAFF. The gene calls are TRBV30 and TRBJ1-1, with D maybe TRBD1 (6 bases). This CDR3 region has 16 residues. Per the germline V gene, CDR1 is GTSNPN and CDR2 is SVGIG (reference sequence). The V gene lost 4 bases and the J gene lost 1 base, with 19 bases spanning the gap.

The J gene is TRBJ1-2, the V gene TRBV7-9; D gene uncertain. The CDR3 is 14 amino acids. Germline-derived CDR1 and CDR2 are SEHNR and FQNEAQ (reference sequence). V was cut by 0 bases and J by 1 base, with 6 bases left in between. The CDR3 is CASSLAEINYGYTF. In DNA, the CDR3 is TGTGCCAGCAGCTTAGCGGAAATTAACTATGGCTACACCTTC.

This rearrangement joins TRBV19 to TRBJ1-1; 7 bases map to TRBD1. The CDR3 loop spans 14 amino acids. The V gene end was trimmed by 3 bases and the J gene end by 2 bases; junction bases not matched to a gene: 3. Per the germline V gene, CDR1 is LNHDA and CDR2 is SQIVND (reference sequence). This CDR3 reads CASSMSGGNTEAFF. CDR3 coding DNA: TGTGCCAGTAGTATGTCAGGGGGTAACACTGAAGCTTTCTTT. The whole variable domain, remainder taken from reference TRBV19 and TRBJ1-1, is DGGITQSPKYLFRKEGQNVTLSCEQNLNHDAMYWYRQDPGQGLRLIYYSQIVNDFQKGDIAEGYSVSREKKESFPLTVTSAQKNPTAFYLCASSMSGGNTEAFFGQGTRLTVV.

The chain carries TRBV28 and TRBJ2-1; D is undetermined. Per the germline V gene, CDR1 is MDHEN and CDR2 is SYDVKM. CDR3 size: 16 residues. The germline V and J ends were trimmed by 3 bases and 4 bases, with 16 bases remaining between them. Here the CDR3 reads CASSLAGYTFYNEQFF. As DNA, the CDR3 is TGTGCCAGCAGTTTGGCCGGTTACACCTTTTACAATGAGCAGTTCTTC.